Described below is a single TCR beta chain sequence and its context. The length of the CDR3 is 18 residues. The germline V gene encodes CDR1 MNHEY and CDR2 SMNVEV (reference sequence). V was pared by 5 bases and J by 0 bases, with 20 bases between. Though nominally healthy at sampling, donors likely had unrecorded immune exposures. This specimen belongs to a study of cytomegalovirus exposure and HLA in healthy donors. The PCR contained 60 Vbeta and 13 Jbeta primers. The repertoire was sequenced with immunoSEQ multiplex PCR; TCRdb's copy has only in-frame clones and lacks some. In all, the sample yields roughly 100,000 clones.

This clonotype was sampled from a woman in her 30s in good health and CMV-seronegative. The genes are TRBV27 and TRBJ2-1, with D perhaps matching TRBD2 (7 bases). The sequencing sample was made of PBMCs. The CDR3 spells CASSPRLGRGSSYNEQFF. CDR3 bases: TGTGCCAGCAGTCCGCGGTTGGGGAGGGGGAGCTCCTACAATGAGCAGTTCTTC.